This is a list of T cell receptor beta chains from one sample in a study of shared clonotypes between healthy human individuals. Clones were sequenced by immunoSEQ multiplex PCR, and TCRdb holds only the in-frame ones, with some missing. The sample records some 100,000 clones, more than 65% being singletons. Sequencing was done on a sample of memory CD8+ T cells sorted from blood. These receptors were obtained from a woman aged 25 to 39 in good health. Both conserved end residues are part of each CDR3. A D gene is named only where the DNA matches it firmly. A clone size is listed for some rows: how often the clone was seen (once, few, many), or a class if it is expanded.

V gene	clone size	J gene	D gene	CDR3 DNA	CDR3 protein
TRBV29-1	-	TRBJ1-1	TRBD1	TGCAGCGTGGACAGGGGCACTGAAGCTTTCTTT	CSVDRGTEAFF
TRBV6-6	once	TRBJ2-7	-	TGTGCCAGCAGTTACTTGGCGGTGAGCTCCTACGAGCAGTACTTC	CASSYLAVSSYEQYF
TRBV7-2	-	TRBJ1-5	-	TGTGCCAGCAGCCGGACTGATAGCAATCAGCCCCAGCATTTT	CASSRTDSNQPQHF
TRBV18	-	TRBJ1-2	TRBD1	TGTGCCAGCTCATTACCCGGGACAGGTGTTAACTATGGCTACACCTTC	CASSLPGTGVNYGYTF
TRBV7-8	-	TRBJ2-1	TRBD2	TGTGCCAGCAGCCCCCCAATCAGACTAGCTGAATACAATGAGCAGTTCTTC	CASSPPIRLAEYNEQFF
TRBV19	few	TRBJ2-7	-	TGTGCCAGTAGTGGCCCGGGACGCCTCTCCTACGAGCAGTACTTC	CASSGPGRLSYEQYF
TRBV29-1	-	TRBJ2-7	-	TGCAGCGGACTGGGGGGGACAGGCTACGAGCAGTACTTC	CSGLGGTGYEQYF
TRBV5-3	-	TRBJ2-7	-	TGTGCCAGAAGCTTCTACGAGCAGTACTTC	CARSFYEQYF
TRBV5-1	few	TRBJ2-1	TRBD2	TGCGCCAGCAGCTCCGCCTGGGGGGAGGGCTTAAACAATGAGCAGTTCTTC	CASSSAWGEGLNNEQFF
TRBV19	many	TRBJ2-7	TRBD1	TGTGCCAGTAGTATAGTAGGGACAGGAGCCTACGAGCAGTACTTC	CASSIVGTGAYEQYF
TRBV10-3	-	TRBJ2-7	-	TGTGCCATCACCGCCCCTAGCGCCCTCTCCTACGAGCAGTACTTC	CAITAPSALSYEQYF
TRBV19	-	TRBJ2-7	-	TGTGCCAGTAGTATCGCATCTTCGACAGATTACGAGCAGTACTTC	CASSIASSTDYEQYF
TRBV7-7	few	TRBJ2-3	-	TGTGCCAGCAGCACGGGGGGCACAGATACGCAGTATTTT	CASSTGGTDTQYF
TRBV5-6	-	TRBJ2-1	-	TGTGCCAGCAGCTTGGGACTTTGGACCTACAATGAGCAGTTCTTC	CASSLGLWTYNEQFF
TRBV19	many	TRBJ1-1	-	TGTGCCAGTAGTATCTGGGGAGGGCTGGGCACTGAAGCTTTCTTT	CASSIWGGLGTEAFF
TRBV9	-	TRBJ1-1	-	TGTGCCAGCAGCCCCGACAGGCCAAACACTGAAGCTTTCTTT	CASSPDRPNTEAFF
TRBV5-1	once	TRBJ1-4	-	TGCGCCAGCAGCTTGGATGGCCAGTCACATGAAAAACTGTTTTTT	CASSLDGQSHEKLFF
TRBV7-9	few	TRBJ1-5	TRBD1	TGTGCCAGCAGCCCCCAGGGGGCTGGCAATCAGCCCCAGCATTTT	CASSPQGAGNQPQHF
TRBV6-1	-	TRBJ1-4	TRBD1	TGTGCCAGCAGTGCGGGACAGGGGGCGGGGGAAAAACTGTTTTTT	CASSAGQGAGEKLFF
TRBV7-6	-	TRBJ2-7	-	TGTGCCAGCAGCCCGACTGGGACCGAGCAGTACTTC	CASSPTGTEQYF
TRBV6-6	few	TRBJ2-7	TRBD1	TGTGCCAGCAGCTCATTCCGGGGACAGGGCTCCTACGAGCAGTACTTC	CASSSFRGQGSYEQYF
TRBV2	-	TRBJ2-5	TRBD2	TGTGCCAGCAGTGAACGGGGGGAGCTAGCGGAGACCCAGTACTTC	CASSERGELAETQYF
TRBV21-1	-	TRBJ2-5	-	TGTGCCAGCAGCAAAGGGACCGGCAGCAGATACCAAGAGACCCAGTACTTC	CASSKGTGSRYQETQYF
TRBV19	-	TRBJ2-2	-	TGTGCCAGTAGGCAGCGGTCGTACCTCCCCGGGGAGCTGTTTTTT	CASRQRSYLPGELFF
TRBV15	many	TRBJ2-2	-	TGTGCCACCAGCAGTGGAAGTCAGGACACCGGGGAGCTGTTTTTT	CATSSGSQDTGELFF
TRBV5-6	-	TRBJ1-5	TRBD1	TGTGCCAGCAGCTTTTTTAACAGGGGAATGCAGCCCCAGCATTTT	CASSFFNRGMQPQHF
TRBV6-5	-	TRBJ2-3	-	TGTGCCAGCAGTTACTTCCCGGCAGGGTGGACAGATACGCAGTATTTT	CASSYFPAGWTDTQYF
TRBV25-1	-	TRBJ2-1	-	TGTGCCAGCAGAAGGTATAATGGCAATGAGCAGTTCTTC	CASRRYNGNEQFF